This T cell receptor beta chain came from a study of blood T cell repertoires in COVID-19. The wider study: T cells, B-cell-depleted T cells, or PBMCs supplied cDNA or gDNA.

The CDR3 spans 15 residues. V shed 5 bases, J shed 6 bases, and the junction held 9 bases outside the gene matches. Germline CDR1 and CDR2: KGHSH and LQKENI. Repertoires were generated with immunoSEQ multiplex PCR, while TCRdb's copy carries only in-frame clones and drops some. The sample yields around 70,000 clones, about 83% seen once. The sequencing input was peripheral blood. The sequence was obtained from an older man with acute or convalescent COVID-19. The chain couples TRBV18 to TRBJ1-2, with TRBD1 identical over 10 bases. Here the CDR3 DNA reads TGTGCCAGCTCAACCGGACAGGGGGGGCCAAATGGCTACACCTTC. Protein: CASSTGQGGPNGYTF.